A single sample gave rise to the 21 T cell receptor beta chains below, sequenced in a study of blood T cells in healthy people across ages. A second PCR, run for 7 to 11 cycles, used a sample-barcoded 5' primer plus a J-beta primer mix. TCRdb reprocessed the 5' RACE reads with MiXCR, giving one entry per CDR3 protein. Among over a million distinct CDR3 sequences, more than 40% were seen once, and the ten largest hold around 18%. Source material: blood. These receptors came from a woman aged 60-75 years in good health.

The chain links TRBV5-1 to TRBJ2-7; D is unclear. The CDR3 sequence is 12 residues long. Trimming pared 3 bases from V and 5 bases from J, leaving 9 bases between. Germline V gene data show CDR1 as SGHRS and CDR2 as YFSETQ. DNA of the CDR3: TGCGCCAGCAGCTACGGGTCGAACGAGCAGTACTTC. Encoded protein: CASSYGSNEQYF.

Only a few counts were recorded for this clonotype. The rearrangement uses TRBV3-1 and TRBJ2-7, with 11 bases fitting TRBD2. The J call is uncertain, as TRBJ2-5 better fits the DNA end. The germline gives CDR1 LGHDT, CDR2 YNNKEL (reference sequence). The CDR3 is 14 amino acids. The CDR3 protein is CASSLRLAGKTQYF. CDR3 nucleotide sequence: TGTGCCAGCAGCCTACGACTAGCGGGAAAGACCCAGTACTTC.

Only a few counts were recorded for this clonotype. The genes are TRBV20-1 and TRBJ2-1; 10 bases are a match to TRBD2. Losses at the gene ends were 2 bases for V and 10 bases for J; bases not matched to a gene: 5. This CDR3 region has 13 residues. CDR1 DFQATT and CDR2 SNEGSKA come from the germline V gene (reference sequence). The CDR3 sequence: CSARWTSGREQFF. DNA for the CDR3: TGCAGTGCTAGATGGACTAGCGGCCGCGAGCAGTTCTTC.

Only a few counts were recorded for this clonotype. The chain carries TRBV10-2 and TRBJ2-2, with 12 bases aligning to TRBD2. V lost 5 bases and J lost 5; bases outside the gene matches: 9. Per the germline V gene, CDR1 is WSHSY and CDR2 is SAAADI. The CDR3 length is 17 residues. Here the CDR3 reads CASSRPLAGGSTGELFF. The CDR3 nucleotides read TGCGCCAGCAGTAGGCCCCTAGCGGGAGGGAGTACCGGGGAGCTGTTTTTT.

The J gene is TRBJ2-5, the V gene TRBV20-1; D possibly matches TRBD1 or TRBD2 (5 bases each). From germline, CDR1 is DFQATT and CDR2 SNEGSKA (reference sequence). Trimming took off 3 bases at V and 4 bases at J, with 18 bases between the two ends. The CDR3 loop spans 15 amino acids. CDR3 nucleotides: TGCAGTGCTAGGTTGGGACGGGCTAGGCGAGAGACCCAGTACTTC. It specifies CSARLGRARRETQYF.

The V and J genes are TRBV28 and TRBJ2-3, with D possibly being TRBD2 (6 bases). The length of the CDR3 is 12 residues. Trimming shortened V by 6 bases and J by 7 bases, and 11 bases separated the two germline ends. Germline V gives CDR1 MDHEN, CDR2 SYDVKM. The CDR3 bases are TGTGCCAGCAGCCGACGGGGGAATACGCAGTATTTT. Its protein is CASSRRGNTQYF.

This CDR3 is CASAAGPNEQFF. CDR3 nucleotide sequence: TGTGCCAGCGCGGCGGGGCCCAATGAGCAGTTCTTC. The rearrangement links TRBV27 to TRBJ2-1, with a weak D call TRBD2 (6 bases). The CDR3 has 12 residues. Germline V CDR1 and CDR2: MNHEY, SMNVEV (reference sequence). With 8 bases removed from V and 6 bases from J, the gap between germline ends came to 11 bases.

The rearrangement links TRBV3-1 to TRBJ2-5, with D unresolved. This CDR3 has 13 amino acids. Germline V gene sequence: CDR1 LGHDT, CDR2 YNNKEL (reference sequence). Trimming cost V 2 bases and J 5 bases, with 9 bases left between them. In DNA, the CDR3 is TGTGCCAGCAGCCAACTCAGACGGGAGACCCAGTACTTC. It is translated as CASSQLRRETQYF.

The CDR3 DNA follows: TGCAGTGCTAGTTTAGGCGGGGTGCAAGAGACCCAGTACTTC. This encodes CSASLGGVQETQYF. The J gene is TRBJ2-5, the V gene TRBV20-1, with a weak D call TRBD2 (6 bases). CDR1 and CDR2 from the germline V gene are DFQATT and SNEGSKA (reference sequence). The CDR3 is 14 residues long. Between the trimmed V and J ends, which lost 3 bases and 2 bases, there was a span of 13 bases.

The CDR3 loop reads CATEGSSSFYEQYF. CDR3 nucleotide sequence: TGTGCCACCGAGGGAAGCTCCTCGTTCTACGAGCAGTACTTC. The chain recombines TRBV28 with TRBJ2-7, with TRBD2 as a possible D gene (5 bases). CDR3 length: 14 residues. Germline-derived CDR1 and CDR2 are MDHEN and SYDVKM. Deletions cut 10 bases from V and 3 bases from J, with 19 bases between. The full variable domain, with the rest looked up from reference TRBV28 and TRBJ2-7, is DVKVTQSSRYLVKRTGEKVFLECVQDMDHENMFWYRQDPGLGLRLIYFSYDVKMKEKGDIPEGYSVSREKKERFSLILESASTNQTSMYLCATEGSSSFYEQYFGPGTRLTVT.

This chain uses TRBV6-2 or TRBV6-3 with TRBJ2-5; D is possibly TRBD1 or TRBD2 (5 bases each). The CDR3 consists of 11 residues. From germline, CDR1 is MNHEY and CDR2 SVGEGT. V was trimmed by 4 bases and J by 11 bases, leaving 11 bases between them. The CDR3 here is CASSSGRRQYF. DNA of the CDR3: TGTGCCAGCAGTTCGGGACGCCGGCAGTACTTC.

V usage is TRBV2 and J usage is TRBJ2-7, with D perhaps being TRBD1 or TRBD2 (5 bases each). The CDR3 runs to 13 residues. Germline lookup yields CDR1 SNHLY and CDR2 FYNNEI. Trimming removed 6 bases from V and 2 bases from J, with 11 bases in between. CDR3 amino acids: CASRARDAYEQYF. The CDR3 bases are TGTGCCAGCAGGGCTCGGGACGCCTACGAGCAGTACTTC. The full variable domain, in which reference TRBV2 and TRBJ2-7 provide the parts outside the CDR3, is EPEVTQTPSHQVTQMGQEVILRCVPISNHLYFYWYRQILGQKVEFLVSFYNNEISEKSEIFDDQFSVERPDGSNFTLKIRSTKLEDSAMYFCASRARDAYEQYFGPGTRLTVT.

The J gene is TRBJ2-1, the V gene TRBV20-1, with D uncertain. Germline V gene lookup returns CDR1 DFQATT and CDR2 SNEGSKA (reference sequence). V gave up 6 bases and J gave up 5 bases, with 14 bases separating them. The CDR3 extends over 13 amino acids. The CDR3 nucleotides read TGCAGTGCCCTGGCCGAACATAACAATGAGCAGTTCTTC. Residues: CSALAEHNNEQFF.

This clonotype turned up a few times. The rearrangement links TRBV12-3 or TRBV12-4 to TRBJ1-1, with D uncertain. Trimming pared 7 bases from V and 5 bases from J, leaving 14 bases between. This CDR3 spans 13 amino acids. CDR3 DNA sequence: TGTGCCAGCACTGAACTGCGTGGAACTGAAGCTTTCTTT. Amino acids: CASTELRGTEAFF.

This chain uses TRBV7-2 with TRBJ2-1; the D is unclear. Trimming stripped 4 bases from V and 8 bases from J, with 18 bases between. Germline V gives CDR1 SGHTA, CDR2 FQGNSA. The CDR3 loop spans 15 amino acids. DNA of the CDR3: TGTGCCAGCAGCTCATCTCCCGGACCCTGGTATGAGCAGTTCTTC. Its protein product is CASSSSPGPWYEQFF.

V usage is TRBV4-1 and J usage is TRBJ2-3, with a possible D match to TRBD2 (6 bases). Trimming left V 1 base short and J 2 bases short, with 13 bases between. The germline V gene encodes CDR1 MGHRA and CDR2 YSYEKL. This CDR3 has 16 amino acids. CDR3 in DNA: TGCGCCAGCAGCCAAGTCGGTGCGGGGCTCACAGATACGCAGTATTTT. Translated, it gives CASSQVGAGLTDTQYF.

The chain recombines TRBV7-8 with TRBJ2-5; the D is unclear. This CDR3 spans 14 amino acids. Germline V gene lookup returns CDR1 SGHVS and CDR2 FQNEAQ. The V gene lost 5 bases and the J gene lost 4 bases, with 14 bases spanning the gap. DNA for the CDR3: TGTGCCAGCAGCCAAACCCCGGGCTCAGAGACCCAGTACTTC. Protein product: CASSQTPGSETQYF.

There are many counts of this clonotype. The V and J genes are TRBV20-1 and TRBJ2-3; TRBD2 aligns across 16 bases. This CDR3 is built from 20 residues. Germline loops: CDR1 DFQATT, CDR2 SNEGSKA (reference sequence). Trimming cost V 0 bases and J 6 bases; bases outside gene matches: 15. The CDR3 sequence: CSARDLVGLAGGPGSDTQYF. In nucleotides, the CDR3 is TGCAGTGCTAGAGATTTGGTGGGACTAGCGGGAGGGCCAGGGTCGGATACGCAGTATTTT.

The rearrangement uses TRBV9 and TRBJ2-2; a possible D gene is TRBD1 (7 bases). The CDR3 is 15 amino acids. The germline V and J ends were trimmed by 0 bases and 7 bases, with 13 bases remaining between them. CDR1 is SGDLS, CDR2 YYNGEE, per germline. CDR3 region: CASSVAEGAVGELFF. CDR3 sequence (DNA): TGTGCCAGCAGCGTAGCGGAGGGGGCAGTCGGGGAGCTGTTTTTT.

The table lists this clonotype with a few counts. V usage is TRBV29-1 and J usage is TRBJ1-2; D is ambiguous. The germline CDR1 and CDR2 sequences are SQVTM and ANQGSEA. CDR3 length: 11 residues. V shed 4 bases and J shed 5 bases, with 8 bases lying between them. CDR3 coding DNA: TGCAGCGTTGTGGTCGGATATGGCTACACCTTC. It translates to CSVVVGYGYTF.

V is TRBV28 and J is TRBJ2-7, with 11 bases matching TRBD2. The V segment lost 5 bases and the J segment 2 bases; nucleotides outside the gene matches: 11. The CDR3 spans 17 residues. Germline CDR1 MDHEN, CDR2 SYDVKM. The CDR3 DNA reads TGTGCCAGCAGTCCGAGCCTCGGGACTAGCGGAACCTACGAGCAGTACTTC. Translating gives CASSPSLGTSGTYEQYF.